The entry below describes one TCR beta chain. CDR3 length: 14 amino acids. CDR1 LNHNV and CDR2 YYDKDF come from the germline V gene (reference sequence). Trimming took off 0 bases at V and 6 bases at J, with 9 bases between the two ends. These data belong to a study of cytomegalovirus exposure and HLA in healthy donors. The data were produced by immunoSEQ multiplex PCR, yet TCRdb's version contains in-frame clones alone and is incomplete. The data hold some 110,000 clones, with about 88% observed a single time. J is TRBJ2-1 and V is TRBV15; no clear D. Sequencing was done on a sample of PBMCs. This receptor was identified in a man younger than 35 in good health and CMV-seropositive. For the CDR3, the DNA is TGTGCCACCAGCAGAGATCTGTTGAGCAATGAGCAGTTCTTC. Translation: CATSRDLLSNEQFF.